This TCR beta chain was sequenced during a study of control samples from healthy donors and cancer patients. The assay was immunoSEQ multiplex PCR, and TCRdb's table has in-frame clones only and misses some. The sample holds around 200,000 clones, over 80% seen once. J gave up 5 bases and V 4 bases, and 6 bases lay outside the gene matches. Looked up from germline, CDR1 is SGHDT and CDR2 is YYEEEE. The CDR3 has 14 amino acids. The sequence was obtained from a young man in good health. The V call is TRBV5-6, the J call TRBJ2-3, with TRBD1 matching over 8 bases. The sequenced sample consisted of blood. This CDR3 is CASSVKQGEDTQYF. CDR3 in DNA: TGTGCCAGCAGCGTGAAACAGGGGGAAGATACGCAGTATTTT.